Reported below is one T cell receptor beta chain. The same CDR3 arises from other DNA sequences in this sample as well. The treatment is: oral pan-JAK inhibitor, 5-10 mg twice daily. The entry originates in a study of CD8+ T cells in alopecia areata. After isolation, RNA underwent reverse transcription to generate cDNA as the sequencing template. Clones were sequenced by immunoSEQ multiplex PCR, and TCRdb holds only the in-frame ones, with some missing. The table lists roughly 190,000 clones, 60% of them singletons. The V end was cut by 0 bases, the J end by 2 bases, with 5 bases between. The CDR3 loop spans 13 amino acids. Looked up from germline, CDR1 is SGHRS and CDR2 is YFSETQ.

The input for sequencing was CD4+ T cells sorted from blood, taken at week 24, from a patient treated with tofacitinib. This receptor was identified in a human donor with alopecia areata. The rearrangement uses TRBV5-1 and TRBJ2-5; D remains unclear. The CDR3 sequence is CASSLGSQETQYF. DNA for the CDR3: TGCGCCAGCAGCTTGGGCTCGCAAGAGACCCAGTACTTC.